This is a list of T cell receptor beta chains from one sample in a study of CD8 T cells in ankylosing spondylitis. MiXCR was run by TCRdb on the 5' RACE reads, yielding one entry per CDR3 protein. The table shows about 750,000 distinct CDR3 sequences, with roughly 20% occurring only once. What was sequenced was blood, either unsorted or a sorted T cell fraction (not recorded which). The receptors were gathered from a male donor with ankylosing spondylitis. Each CDR3 is given with its conserved first and last residue. The D gene is left open where the match is weak. Expanded clones get a size class; other rows say once, few or many, or leave the size out.

D: .
size: few
J: TRBJ1-1
V: TRBV5-5
CDR3: CASSFGAAGGYTEAFF
DNA: TGTGCCAGCAGCTTCGGCGCCGCGGGGGGATACACTGAAGCTTTCTTT

D: .
size: .
J: TRBJ2-5
V: TRBV27
CDR3: CASSWGVGETQYF
DNA: TGTGCCAGCAGCTGGGGGGTTGGTGAGACCCAGTACTTC

D: TRBD2
size: .
J: TRBJ2-5
V: TRBV2
CDR3: CASSLWGVAGETQYF
DNA: TGTGCCAGCAGTTTATGGGGGGTAGCGGGGGAGACCCAGTACTTC

D: TRBD2
size: few
J: TRBJ2-3
V: TRBV10-3
CDR3: CAISSGTSGVTDTQYF
DNA: TGTGCCATCAGTTCGGGGACTAGCGGGGTCACAGATACGCAGTATTTT

D: TRBD2
size: few
J: TRBJ2-7
V: TRBV6-5
CDR3: CASSSIPGLAGAVSYEQYF
DNA: TGTGCCAGCAGTTCAATTCCGGGACTAGCGGGAGCGGTCTCCTACGAGCAGTACTTC

D: .
size: many
J: TRBJ2-7
V: TRBV5-5
CDR3: CASSLAPFYEQYF
DNA: TGTGCCAGCAGCTTGGCCCCCTTCTACGAGCAGTACTTC

D: TRBD1
size: .
J: TRBJ2-1
V: TRBV7-9
CDR3: CASSPRTGEEQFF
DNA: TGTGCCAGCAGCCCCAGGACAGGGGAGGAGCAGTTCTTC

D: .
size: .
J: TRBJ1-6
V: TRBV4-1
CDR3: CASSQDSSYNSPLHF
DNA: TGCGCCAGCAGCCAAGACAGCTCCTATAATTCACCCCTCCACTTT

D: .
size: .
J: TRBJ1-1
V: TRBV7-6
CDR3: CASSGGGITEAFF
DNA: TGTGCCAGCAGCGGTGGAGGGATCACTGAAGCTTTCTTT

D: .
size: once
J: TRBJ1-2
V: TRBV18
CDR3: CASSTDSHGYTF
DNA: TGTGCCAGTTCCACGGACAGCCATGGCTACACCTTC

D: TRBD1
size: .
J: TRBJ2-3
V: TRBV29-1
CDR3: CSVDIGTGKYTDTQYF
DNA: TGCAGCGTTGATATTGGGACAGGGAAATACACAGATACGCAGTATTTT

D: .
size: .
J: TRBJ2-2
V: TRBV6-5
CDR3: CASSYSVTNGGELFF
DNA: TGTGCCAGCAGTTACTCGGTCACTAATGGCGGGGAGCTGTTTTTT

D: .
size: many
J: TRBJ2-7
V: TRBV28
CDR3: CASSLSSAYSYEQYF
DNA: TGTGCCAGCAGTCTTTCTAGCGCGTATTCCTACGAGCAGTACTTC

D: .
size: few
J: TRBJ2-7
V: TRBV7-2
CDR3: CASSPRAGRSSYEQYF
DNA: TGTGCCAGCAGCCCTAGAGCAGGGAGAAGCTCCTACGAGCAGTACTTC

D: TRBD1
size: few
J: TRBJ1-5
V: TRBV2
CDR3: CASSPGQGPSNQPQHF
DNA: TGTGCCAGCAGTCCGGGACAGGGCCCTAGCAATCAGCCCCAGCATTTT

D: TRBD2
size: .
J: TRBJ2-1
V: TRBV6-2/TRBV6-3
CDR3: CASSYSRSGLAHYNEQFF
DNA: TGTGCCAGCAGTTACTCCAGGTCCGGACTAGCGCATTACAATGAGCAGTTCTTC

D: TRBD1
size: .
J: TRBJ1-6
V: TRBV6-1
CDR3: CASRGLIDREGNSPLHF
DNA: TGTGCCAGCAGGGGACTTATCGACAGGGAGGGTAATTCACCCCTCCACTTT

D: TRBD2
size: .
J: TRBJ2-7
V: TRBV9
CDR3: CASSPSWGAGDYEQYF
DNA: TGTGCCAGCAGCCCCAGTTGGGGAGCGGGGGACTACGAGCAGTACTTC

D: TRBD2
size: .
J: TRBJ2-1
V: TRBV28
CDR3: CASSWTSVYEQFF
DNA: TGTGCCAGCAGTTGGACTAGCGTCTATGAGCAGTTCTTC

D: .
size: few
J: TRBJ1-4
V: TRBV28
CDR3: CASSSGMANEKLFF
DNA: TGTGCCAGCAGCTCCGGGATGGCTAATGAAAAACTGTTTTTT

D: TRBD1
size: .
J: TRBJ1-1
V: TRBV15
CDR3: CATSRATGGKTEAFF
DNA: TGTGCCACCAGCAGAGCAACAGGGGGGAAGACTGAAGCTTTCTTT

D: TRBD2
size: .
J: TRBJ2-7
V: TRBV5-1
CDR3: CASSLVASGGHSYEQYF
DNA: TGCGCCAGCAGCTTGGTGGCTAGCGGGGGGCACTCCTACGAGCAGTACTTC

D: .
size: .
J: TRBJ2-1
V: TRBV11-2
CDR3: CASSLPGRGDEQFF
DNA: TGTGCCAGCAGCCTCCCAGGTAGGGGGGATGAGCAGTTCTTC

D: .
size: .
J: TRBJ2-1
V: TRBV29-1
CDR3: CSVSGDNEQFF
DNA: TGCAGCGTCTCGGGGGACAATGAGCAGTTCTTC

D: .
size: .
J: TRBJ2-2
V: TRBV12-3/TRBV12-4
CDR3: CASRIGRPGELFF
DNA: TGTGCCAGCAGGATAGGTCGACCCGGGGAGCTGTTTTTT

D: TRBD2
size: .
J: TRBJ2-7
V: TRBV12-3/TRBV12-4
CDR3: CASSARLAGGLEQYF
DNA: TGTGCCAGCAGTGCGCGACTAGCGGGAGGCCTCGAGCAGTACTTC

D: .
size: few
J: TRBJ1-2
V: TRBV29-1
CDR3: CSVEDQRFYGYTF
DNA: TGCAGCGTTGAAGATCAGAGGTTTTATGGCTACACCTTC

D: .
size: few
J: TRBJ1-3
V: TRBV4-3
CDR3: CASSQDTDLGTIYF
DNA: TGCGCCAGCAGCCAAGACACCGACTTAGGCACCATATATTTT

D: .
size: .
J: TRBJ2-3
V: TRBV30
CDR3: CAWSLSPGATDTQYF
DNA: TGTGCCTGGAGTCTGTCCCCAGGGGCCACAGATACGCAGTATTTT

D: .
size: many
J: TRBJ2-1
V: TRBV20-1
CDR3: CSARPPLGEQFF
DNA: TGCAGTGCTAGGCCCCCGTTGGGTGAGCAGTTCTTC